A selection of T cell receptor beta chains follows, all from one sample in a study of cytomegalovirus exposure and HLA in healthy donors. Libraries were prepared by immunoSEQ multiplex PCR; TCRdb keeps only in-frame clonotypes and omits some of them. This table has nearly 95,000 clones, around 8% appearing once. Material: PBMCs. These receptors were obtained from a man in his fifties in good health and CMV-seronegative. Each CDR3 is given with its conserved first and last residue. Fields, in order: D gene, clone size, J gene, V gene, CDR3 protein, CDR3 DNA. The D gene is left open where the match is weak. Clone size is given for some rows only: seen once, a few or many times, or a class if the clone is expanded.

NA,NA,TRBJ1-2,TRBV10-3,CAMSRQESFSGYTF,TGTGCCATGTCTCGACAGGAGTCCTTTTCTGGCTACACCTTC
NA,few,TRBJ2-1,TRBV7-3,CASSPQRSSYNEQFF,TGTGCCAGCAGCCCCCAGCGGAGCTCCTACAATGAGCAGTTCTTC
NA,few,TRBJ2-4,TRBV7-2,CASLQGTKNIQYF,TGTGCCAGCCTGCAGGGTACCAAAAACATTCAGTACTTC
NA,few,TRBJ1-2,TRBV28,CASSSQGLANYGYTF,TGTGCCAGCAGTTCCCAGGGACTAGCTAACTATGGCTACACCTTC
TRBD2,few,TRBJ2-3,TRBV30,CAWSSGRTIDTQYF,TGTGCCTGGAGCAGCGGGAGAACTATAGATACGCAGTATTTT
TRBD1,NA,TRBJ1-1,TRBV27,CASSRQGAGGAEAFF,TGTGCCAGCAGCCGACAGGGGGCAGGGGGAGCTGAAGCTTTCTTT
TRBD2,NA,TRBJ2-1,TRBV27,CVSSSLTSVPPPEQFF,TGTGTCAGCAGTTCCCTGACTAGCGTCCCGCCCCCTGAGCAGTTCTTC
NA,few,TRBJ2-5,TRBV14,CASSHPFGGETQYF,TGTGCCAGCAGCCATCCCTTTGGGGGGGAGACCCAGTACTTC
TRBD1,NA,TRBJ1-1,TRBV27,CASSLLGQGVGTEAFF,TGTGCCAGCAGCCTGCTGGGACAGGGGGTAGGTACTGAAGCTTTCTTT
TRBD2,NA,TRBJ2-3,TRBV4-3,CASSLAGRNTQYF,TGCGCCAGCAGTCTAGCGGGAAGAAATACGCAGTATTTT
TRBD2,few,TRBJ2-2,TRBV19,CASSIEFLAGVPGELFF,TGTGCCAGTAGTATAGAATTCCTAGCGGGAGTTCCCGGGGAGCTGTTTTTT
TRBD2,NA,TRBJ2-1,TRBV9,CASSVSGNSYNEPFF,TGTGCCAGCAGCGTTAGCGGGAACTCCTACAATGAGCCGTTCTTC
TRBD2,NA,TRBJ2-1,TRBV29-1,CSATSGSSEQFF,TGCAGCGCGACTAGCGGGAGTTCTGAGCAGTTCTTC
NA,NA,TRBJ2-1,TRBV5-5,CASSFGGPFNEQFF,TGTGCCAGCAGCTTCGGGGGACCGTTCAATGAGCAGTTCTTC
TRBD2,few,TRBJ2-1,TRBV5-6,CASSFLAASSYNEQFF,TGTGCCAGCAGCTTTCTAGCGGCAAGCTCCTACAATGAGCAGTTCTTC
NA,NA,TRBJ2-1,TRBV9,CASSVGGGRTEQFF,TGTGCCAGCAGCGTAGGAGGAGGGCGGACTGAGCAGTTCTTC
NA,few,TRBJ2-3,TRBV5-1,CASSLGQLTDTQYF,TGCGCCAGCAGCCTTGGACAGTTAACAGATACGCAGTATTTT
NA,few,TRBJ2-5,TRBV20-1,CSARLGGTQYF,TGCAGTGCTAGGCTGGGAGGGACCCAGTACTTC
NA,NA,TRBJ2-3,TRBV5-1,CASSSGSTDTQYF,TGCGCCAGCAGCTCCGGGAGCACAGATACGCAGTATTTT
NA,NA,TRBJ1-2,TRBV28,CASRLGQGRGGYTF,TGTGCCAGCAGGTTGGGCCAGGGGAGGGGTGGCTACACCTTC
NA,NA,TRBJ2-7,TRBV7-2,CASSSLASSKQYF,TGTGCCAGCAGCTCTCTAGCCTCCTCCAAGCAGTACTTC
NA,NA,TRBJ1-5,TRBV15,CATSGGGTVGQPQHF,TGTGCCACCAGCGGCGGAGGGACGGTGGGGCAGCCCCAGCATTTT
NA,few,TRBJ1-3,TRBV6-5,CASSYSGGIGNTIYF,TGTGCCAGCAGTTACTCGGGGGGGATCGGAAACACCATATATTTT
TRBD2,NA,TRBJ2-1,TRBV11-2,CASSPWTSGASYNEQFF,TGTGCCAGCAGCCCGTGGACTAGCGGGGCCTCCTACAATGAGCAGTTCTTC
NA,few,TRBJ1-6,TRBV28,CASSRGSSYNSPLHF,TGTGCCAGCAGCCGAGGGAGCTCCTATAATTCACCCCTCCACTTT
NA,few,TRBJ2-7,TRBV2,CASSEAKARSVF,TGTGCCAGCAGTGAAGCGAAGGCCAGGTCCGTCTTC
NA,NA,TRBJ2-7,TRBV6-1,CASSEQAYEQYF,TGTGCCAGCAGTGAACAGGCCTACGAGCAGTACTTC